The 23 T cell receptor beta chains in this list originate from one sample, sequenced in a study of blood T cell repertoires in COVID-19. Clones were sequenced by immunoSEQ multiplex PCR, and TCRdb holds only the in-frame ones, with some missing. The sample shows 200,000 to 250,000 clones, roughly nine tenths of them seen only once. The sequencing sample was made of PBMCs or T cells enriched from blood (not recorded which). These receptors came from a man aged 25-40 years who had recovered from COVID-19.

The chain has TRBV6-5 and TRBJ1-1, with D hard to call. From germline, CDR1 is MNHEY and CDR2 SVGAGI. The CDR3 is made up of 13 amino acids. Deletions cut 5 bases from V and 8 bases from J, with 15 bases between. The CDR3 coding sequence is TGTGCCAGCAGTCGCCCCGGTTCTTCGGAAGCTTTCTTT. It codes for CASSRPGSSEAFF.

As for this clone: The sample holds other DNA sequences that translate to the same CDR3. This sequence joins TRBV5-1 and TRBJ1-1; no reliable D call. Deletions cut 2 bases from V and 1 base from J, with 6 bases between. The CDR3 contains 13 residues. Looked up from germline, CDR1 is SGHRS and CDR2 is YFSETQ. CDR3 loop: CASSFNGNTEAFF. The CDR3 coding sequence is TGCGCCAGCAGCTTTAACGGGAACACTGAAGCTTTCTTT.

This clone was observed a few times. The CDR3 spells CASSIGQDNRNEKLFF. The CDR3 DNA reads as TGTGCCAGCAGCATAGGACAGGACAACCGTAATGAAAAACTGTTTTTT. The genes are TRBV11-2 and TRBJ1-4; 7 nucleotides align to TRBD1. V shed 5 bases and J 4 bases; nucleotides not matched to a gene: 10. The CDR3 runs to 16 residues. CDR1 is SGHAT, CDR2 FQNNGV, per germline.

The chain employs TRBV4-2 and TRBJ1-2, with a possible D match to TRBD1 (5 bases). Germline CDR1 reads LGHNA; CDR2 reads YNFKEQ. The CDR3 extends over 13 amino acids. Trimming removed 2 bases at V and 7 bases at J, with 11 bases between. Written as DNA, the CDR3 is TGTGCCAGCAGCCAAACAAGGGGTGGTGGCTACACCTTC. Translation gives CASSQTRGGGYTF.

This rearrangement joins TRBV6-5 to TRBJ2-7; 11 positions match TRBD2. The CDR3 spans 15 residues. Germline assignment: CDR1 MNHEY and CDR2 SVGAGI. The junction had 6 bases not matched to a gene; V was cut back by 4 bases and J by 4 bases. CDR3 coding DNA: TGTGCCAGCAGTTCCCTGACTAGCGGGGCTTACGAGCAGTACTTC. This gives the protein CASSSLTSGAYEQYF.

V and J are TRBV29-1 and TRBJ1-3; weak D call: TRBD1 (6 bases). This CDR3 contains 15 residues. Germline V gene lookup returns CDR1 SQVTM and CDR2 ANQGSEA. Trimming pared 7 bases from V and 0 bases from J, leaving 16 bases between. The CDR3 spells CSALTGLSSGNTIYF. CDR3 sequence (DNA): TGCAGCGCTCTAACAGGGCTCTCCTCTGGAAACACCATATATTTT. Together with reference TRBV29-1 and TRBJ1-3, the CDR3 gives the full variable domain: SAVISQKPSRDICQRGTSLTIQCQVDSQVTMMFWYRQQPGQSLTLIATANQGSEATYESGFVIDKFPISRPNLTFSTLTVSNMSPEDSSIYLCSALTGLSSGNTIYFGEGSWLTVV.

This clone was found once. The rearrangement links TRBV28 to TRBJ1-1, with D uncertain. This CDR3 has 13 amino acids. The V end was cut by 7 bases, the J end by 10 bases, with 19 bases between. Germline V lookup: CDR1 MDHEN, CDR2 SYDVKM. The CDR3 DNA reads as TGTGCCAGCACGGGGAGCCCGGGTCGTCTAGCTTTCTTT. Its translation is CASTGSPGRLAFF.

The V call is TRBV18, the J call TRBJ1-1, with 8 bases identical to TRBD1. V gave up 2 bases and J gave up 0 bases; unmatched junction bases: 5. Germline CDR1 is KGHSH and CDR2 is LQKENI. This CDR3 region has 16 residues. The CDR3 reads CASSPTRQGLNTEAFF. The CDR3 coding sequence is TGTGCCAGCTCACCAACCCGACAGGGGCTGAACACTGAAGCTTTCTTT.

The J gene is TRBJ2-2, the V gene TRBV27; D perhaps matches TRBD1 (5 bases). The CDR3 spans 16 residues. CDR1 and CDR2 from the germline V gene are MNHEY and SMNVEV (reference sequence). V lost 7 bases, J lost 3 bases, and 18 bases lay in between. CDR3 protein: CASKLYQGGDTGELFF. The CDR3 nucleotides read TGTGCCAGCAAGCTCTACCAGGGTGGGGACACCGGGGAGCTGTTTTTT.

CDR3 sequence: CASSPYRGSYEQYF. The CDR3 bases are TGTGCCAGTTCACCATACAGGGGTTCCTACGAGCAGTACTTC. This chain links TRBV5-5 with TRBJ2-7; the match to TRBD1 covers 7 bases. This CDR3 comprises 14 residues. Unmatched junction bases numbered 9, after V lost 8 bases and J lost 1 base. From germline, CDR1 is SGHKS and CDR2 YYEKEE (reference sequence).

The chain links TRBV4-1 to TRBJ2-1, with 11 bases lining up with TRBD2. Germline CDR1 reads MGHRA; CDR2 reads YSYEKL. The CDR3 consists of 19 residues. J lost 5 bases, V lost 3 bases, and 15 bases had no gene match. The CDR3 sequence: CASSHKPTYSGRADNEQFF. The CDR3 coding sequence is TGCGCCAGCAGCCACAAGCCAACTTATAGCGGGAGGGCGGACAATGAGCAGTTCTTC.

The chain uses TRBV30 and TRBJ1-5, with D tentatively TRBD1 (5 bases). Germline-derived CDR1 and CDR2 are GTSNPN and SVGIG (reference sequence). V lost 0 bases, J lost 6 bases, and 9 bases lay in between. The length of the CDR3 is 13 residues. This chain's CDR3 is CAWSVPGGQPQHF. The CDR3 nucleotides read TGTGCCTGGAGTGTACCGGGGGGTCAGCCCCAGCATTTT. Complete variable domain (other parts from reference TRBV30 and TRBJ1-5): SQTIHQWPATLVQPVGSPLSLECTVEGTSNPNLYWYRQAAGRGLQLLFYSVGIGQISSEVPQNLSASRPQDRQFILSSKKLLLSDSGFYLCAWSVPGGQPQHFGDGTRLSIL.

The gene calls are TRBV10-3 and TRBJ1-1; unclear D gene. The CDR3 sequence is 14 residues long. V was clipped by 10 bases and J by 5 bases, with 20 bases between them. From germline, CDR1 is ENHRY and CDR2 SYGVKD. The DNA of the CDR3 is TGTGCCACAGCGCGGGTCCGGGGTGGAACTGAAGCTTTCTTT. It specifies CATARVRGGTEAFF.

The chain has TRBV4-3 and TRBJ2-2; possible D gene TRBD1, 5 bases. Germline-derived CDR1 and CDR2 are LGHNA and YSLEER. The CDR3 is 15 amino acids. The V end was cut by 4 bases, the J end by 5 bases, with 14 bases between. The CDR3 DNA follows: TGCGCCAGCAGCCGGGGTTCAGGGATAACCGGGGAGCTGTTTTTT. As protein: CASSRGSGITGELFF.

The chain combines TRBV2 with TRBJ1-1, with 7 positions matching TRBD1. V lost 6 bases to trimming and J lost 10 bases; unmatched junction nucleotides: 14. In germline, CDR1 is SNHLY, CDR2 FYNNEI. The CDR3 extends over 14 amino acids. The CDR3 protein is CASRGTVQTGSAFF. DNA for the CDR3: TGTGCCAGCAGGGGGACAGTGCAAACGGGCTCAGCTTTCTTT. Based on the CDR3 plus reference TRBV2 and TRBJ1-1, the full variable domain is EPEVTQTPSHQVTQMGQEVILRCVPISNHLYFYWYRQILGQKVEFLVSFYNNEISEKSEIFDDQFSVERPDGSNFTLKIRSTKLEDSAMYFCASRGTVQTGSAFFGQGTRLTVV.

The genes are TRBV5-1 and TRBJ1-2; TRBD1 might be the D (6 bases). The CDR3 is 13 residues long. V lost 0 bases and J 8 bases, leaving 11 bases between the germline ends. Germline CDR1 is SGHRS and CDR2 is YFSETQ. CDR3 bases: TGCGCCAGCAGCTTGGAAAGGGGGTTCGGCTACACCTTC. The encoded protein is CASSLERGFGYTF.

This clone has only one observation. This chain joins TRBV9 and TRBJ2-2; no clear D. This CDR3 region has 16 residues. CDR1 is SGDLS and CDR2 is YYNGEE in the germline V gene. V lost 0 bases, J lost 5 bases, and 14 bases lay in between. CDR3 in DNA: TGTGCCAGCAGCGTAGAGTCCAATCCTAGAACCGGGGAGCTGTTTTTT. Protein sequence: CASSVESNPRTGELFF.

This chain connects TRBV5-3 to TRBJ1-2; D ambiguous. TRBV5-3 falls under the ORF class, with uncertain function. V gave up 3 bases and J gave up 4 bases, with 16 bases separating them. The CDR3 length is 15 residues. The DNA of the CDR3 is TGTGCCAGAAGCTCACCGACGGGGTCTGGCTATGGCTACACCTTC. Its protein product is CARSSPTGSGYGYTF.

DNA of the CDR3: TGTGCCAGCAGCCGACTAGCGGGAGTATATCCAGATACGCAGTATTTT. Translation: CASSRLAGVYPDTQYF. The chain couples TRBV11-2 to TRBJ2-3, with 12 nucleotides matching TRBD2. The germline V gene has CDR1 SGHAT and CDR2 FQNNGV. Unmatched junction bases numbered 7, after V lost 5 bases and J lost 4 bases. This CDR3 is 16 amino acids long.

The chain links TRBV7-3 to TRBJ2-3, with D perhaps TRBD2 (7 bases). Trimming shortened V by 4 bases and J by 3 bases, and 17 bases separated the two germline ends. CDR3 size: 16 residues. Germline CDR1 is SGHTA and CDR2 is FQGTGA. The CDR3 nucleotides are TGTGCCAGCAGCTCCTTTGGGGGGGCTCGTACAGATACGCAGTATTTT. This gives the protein CASSSFGGARTDTQYF.

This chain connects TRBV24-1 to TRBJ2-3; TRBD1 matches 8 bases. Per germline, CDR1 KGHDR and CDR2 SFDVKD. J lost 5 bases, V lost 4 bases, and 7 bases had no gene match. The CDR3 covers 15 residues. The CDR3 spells CATSDPGQAVDTQYF. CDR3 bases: TGTGCCACCAGTGACCCGGGACAGGCCGTAGATACGCAGTATTTT.

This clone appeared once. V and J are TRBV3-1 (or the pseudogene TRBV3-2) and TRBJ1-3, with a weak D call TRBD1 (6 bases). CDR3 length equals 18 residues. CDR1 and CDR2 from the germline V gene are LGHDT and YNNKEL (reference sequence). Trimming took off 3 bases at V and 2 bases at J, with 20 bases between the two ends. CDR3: CASSHSNTQGSAGNTIYF. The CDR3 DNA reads TGTGCCAGCAGCCATTCCAATACGCAGGGGTCAGCTGGAAACACCATATATTTT.

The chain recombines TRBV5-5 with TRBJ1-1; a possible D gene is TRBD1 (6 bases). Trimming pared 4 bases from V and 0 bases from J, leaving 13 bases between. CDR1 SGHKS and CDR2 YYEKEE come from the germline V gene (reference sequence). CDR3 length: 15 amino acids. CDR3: CASSPDRKMNTEAFF. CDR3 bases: TGTGCCAGCAGCCCGGACAGAAAAATGAACACTGAAGCTTTCTTT.